This T cell receptor beta chain was sequenced during a study of CD8+CD57+ T cells in acquired aplastic anemia (dated 2018 in TCRdb). Regarding the research as a whole: On average, sorted CD4+ and CD8+ cells yielded about 3 ug of extracted DNA, with a range of about 0.19 to 30 ug. For healthy donor samples, the average read count was about 9.9 million for CD4+ cells and around 12 million for CD8+ cells. Broad study findings and their caveats: Patients and healthy controls showed no significant difference in CD8+ Simpson's diversity (P=0.060). Roughly 30 CD8+ CDR3 sequences were found to be shared between patients and controls, but these sequences appeared to be highly expressed in patients and within the immunodominant clones of the patients.

Profiling of TCR beta VDJ combinations and CDR3 sequences used genomic DNA as the template. TCR repertoire sequencing was run on an Illumina HiSeq 2000. Per the authors' processing: Repertoire assessment relied on Simpson's diversity index, CDR3 size and DJ length profiles, and TRBV/TRBJ rearrangement plots. Whichever DNA sequence was most abundant in the deep sequencing data was defined as the immunodominant clone. CDR3 amino acid sequences were screened for sharing across subjects and compared with published repertoires and the VDJdb database. Using fastp at Q25 and MiXCR, TCRdb reprocessed the public reads and kept productive beta chains. Rows with a matching CDR3 protein are joined into one entry that keeps the most common DNA and genes. The V and J calls were not made by the authors but by TCRdb's processing. The table for this sample lists around 190,000 distinct CDR3 sequences; 60% to 65% of them were counted only once. The top ten clonotypes cover around 28% of the sample.

This clonotype appeared a single time. The antigen this receptor binds is unknown. No clone much larger than this one lies a single base away; base qualities are absent. Evidence from one read is weak. TCR repertoires of sorted CD4+ and CD8+ blood T cells from severe aplastic anemia patients and healthy subjects were deep-sequenced in the study. Ficoll-Paque density gradient centrifugation was used to isolate peripheral blood mononuclear cells. Before DNA extraction, CD4+ and CD8+ T cells were sorted by FACS or by magnetic beads. The junction shows trimming of 2 bases on V and 4 bases on J, and the gene matches do not reach 5 bases of it. Reading from cysteine to phenylalanine, the CDR3 counts 14 amino acids. Only CDR3 DNA remains: 42 bases, in frame from the first base. CDR1 and CDR2 are drawn from the germline V gene (reference sequence): DFQATT, SNEGSKA.

The rearranged segments are TRBV20-1 and TRBJ1-1; the junction holds 9 bases that match TRBD1. The sample comprised sorted CD4+, CD8+, or CD8+CD57+ T cells (not recorded which) from PBMCs. This clonotype originated in a human donor in good health. The nucleotide sequence is TGCAGTGCTAGACCTGGGACAGGGATCACTGAAGCTTTCTTT. The translation is CSARPGTGITEAFF.